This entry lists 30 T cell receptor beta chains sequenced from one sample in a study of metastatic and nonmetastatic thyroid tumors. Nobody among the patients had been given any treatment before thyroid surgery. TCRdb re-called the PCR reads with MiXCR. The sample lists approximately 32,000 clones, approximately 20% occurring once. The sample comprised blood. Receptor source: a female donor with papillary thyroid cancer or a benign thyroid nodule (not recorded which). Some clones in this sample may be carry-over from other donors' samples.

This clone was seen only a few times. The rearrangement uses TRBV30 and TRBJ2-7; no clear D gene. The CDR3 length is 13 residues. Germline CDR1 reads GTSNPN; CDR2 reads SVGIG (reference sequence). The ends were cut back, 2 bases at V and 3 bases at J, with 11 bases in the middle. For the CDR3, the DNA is TGTGCCTGGAGTAAGGAAGTCGACTACGAGCAGTACTTC. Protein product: CAWSKEVDYEQYF.

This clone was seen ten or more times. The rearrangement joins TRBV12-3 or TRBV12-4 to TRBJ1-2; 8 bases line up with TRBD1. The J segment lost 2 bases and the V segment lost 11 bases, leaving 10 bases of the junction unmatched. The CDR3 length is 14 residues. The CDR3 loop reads CAVHQRDRNYGYTF. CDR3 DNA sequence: TGTGCCGTCCATCAAAGGGACAGGAACTATGGCTACACCTTC.

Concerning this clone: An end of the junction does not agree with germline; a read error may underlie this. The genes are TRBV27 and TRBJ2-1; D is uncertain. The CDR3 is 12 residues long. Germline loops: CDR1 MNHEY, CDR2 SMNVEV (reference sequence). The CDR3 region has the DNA TGTGCCAGCAGGCAAAATAGGAATGGGCAGTTCTTC. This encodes CASRQNRNGQFF.

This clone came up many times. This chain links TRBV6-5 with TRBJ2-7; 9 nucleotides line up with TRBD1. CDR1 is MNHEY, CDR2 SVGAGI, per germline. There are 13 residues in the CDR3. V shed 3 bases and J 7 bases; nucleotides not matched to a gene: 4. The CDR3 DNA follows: TGTGCCAGCAGTTATCGGACAGGGGTTGAGCAGTACTTC. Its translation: CASSYRTGVEQYF.

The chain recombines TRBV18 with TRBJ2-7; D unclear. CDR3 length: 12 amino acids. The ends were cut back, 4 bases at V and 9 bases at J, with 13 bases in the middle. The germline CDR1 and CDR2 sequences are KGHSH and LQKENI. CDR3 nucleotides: TGTGCCAGCTCACACCCCGAGTCGTCGCAGTACTTC. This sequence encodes CASSHPESSQYF. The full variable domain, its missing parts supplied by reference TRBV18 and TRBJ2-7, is NAGVMQNPRHLVRRRGQEARLRCSPMKGHSHVYWYRQLPEEGLKFMVYLQKENIIDESGMPKERFSAEFPKEGPSILRIQQVVRGDSAAYFCASSHPESSQYFGPGTRLTVT.

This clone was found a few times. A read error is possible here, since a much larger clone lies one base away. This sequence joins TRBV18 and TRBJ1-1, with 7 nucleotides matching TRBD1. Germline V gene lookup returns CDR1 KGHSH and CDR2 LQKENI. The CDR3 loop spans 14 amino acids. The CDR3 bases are TGTGCCGGCTCACCAAGACAGGGTGGCACTGAAGCTTTCTTT. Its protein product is CAGSPRQGGTEAFF. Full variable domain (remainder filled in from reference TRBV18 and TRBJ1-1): NAGVMQNPRHLVRRRGQEARLRCSPMKGHSHVYWYRQLPEEGLKFMVYLQKENIIDESGMPKERFSAEFPKEGPSILRIQQVVRGDSAAYFCAGSPRQGGTEAFFGQGTRLTVV.

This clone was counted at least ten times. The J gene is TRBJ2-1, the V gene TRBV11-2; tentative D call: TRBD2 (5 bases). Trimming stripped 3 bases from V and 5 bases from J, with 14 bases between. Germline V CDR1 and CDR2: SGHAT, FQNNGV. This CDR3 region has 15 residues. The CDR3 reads CASSFTGDGNNEQFF. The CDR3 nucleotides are TGTGCCAGCAGCTTTACCGGGGATGGAAACAATGAGCAGTTCTTC.

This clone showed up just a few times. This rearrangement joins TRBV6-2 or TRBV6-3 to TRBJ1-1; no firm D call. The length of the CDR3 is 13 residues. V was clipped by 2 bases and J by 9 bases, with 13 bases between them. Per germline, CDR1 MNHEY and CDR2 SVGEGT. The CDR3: CASSYGQEFQAFF. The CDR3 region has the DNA TGTGCCAGCAGTTACGGGCAGGAGTTTCAAGCTTTCTTT.

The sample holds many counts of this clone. The DNA for the CDR3 is TGTGCCAGCAGGATGACCGGAGGCACTGAAGCTTTCTTT. Residues: CASRMTGGTEAFF. V is TRBV6-1 and J is TRBJ1-1, with D uncertain. This CDR3 has 13 residues. The germline V gene has CDR1 MNHNS and CDR2 SASEGT. V was cut by 6 bases and J by 4 bases, with 12 bases left in between.

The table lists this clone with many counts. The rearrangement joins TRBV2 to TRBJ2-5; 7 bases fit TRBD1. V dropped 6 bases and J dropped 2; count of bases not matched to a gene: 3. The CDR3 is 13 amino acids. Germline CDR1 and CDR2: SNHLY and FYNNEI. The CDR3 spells CASRGQLQETQYF. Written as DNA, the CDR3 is TGTGCCAGCAGGGGACAGTTACAAGAGACCCAGTACTTC.

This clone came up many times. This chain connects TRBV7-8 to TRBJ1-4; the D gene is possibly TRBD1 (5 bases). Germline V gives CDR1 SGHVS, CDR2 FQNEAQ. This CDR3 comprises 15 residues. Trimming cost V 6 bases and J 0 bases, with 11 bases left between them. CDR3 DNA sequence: TGTGCCAGCAGTCCCGACAGATCAACTAATGAAAAACTGTTTTTT. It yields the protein CASSPDRSTNEKLFF.

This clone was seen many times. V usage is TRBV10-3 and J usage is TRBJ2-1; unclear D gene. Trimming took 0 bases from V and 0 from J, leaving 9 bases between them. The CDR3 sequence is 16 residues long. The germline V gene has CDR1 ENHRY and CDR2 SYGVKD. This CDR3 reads CAISESGGGSYNEQFF. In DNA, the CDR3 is TGTGCCATCAGTGAGTCCGGCGGTGGCTCCTACAATGAGCAGTTCTTC.

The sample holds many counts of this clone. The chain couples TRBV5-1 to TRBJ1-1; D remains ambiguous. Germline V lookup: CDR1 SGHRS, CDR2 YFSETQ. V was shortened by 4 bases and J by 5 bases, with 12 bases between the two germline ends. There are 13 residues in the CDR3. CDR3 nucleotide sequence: TGCGCCAGCAGCCTATACTCAAGGACTGAAGCTTTCTTT. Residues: CASSLYSRTEAFF.

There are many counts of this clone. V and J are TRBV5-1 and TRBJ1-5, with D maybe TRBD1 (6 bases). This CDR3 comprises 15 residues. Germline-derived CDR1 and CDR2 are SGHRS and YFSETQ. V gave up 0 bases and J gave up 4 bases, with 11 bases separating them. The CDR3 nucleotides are TGCGCCAGCAGCTTGGCGGGGGGCGTTAATCAGCCCCAGCATTTT. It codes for CASSLAGGVNQPQHF. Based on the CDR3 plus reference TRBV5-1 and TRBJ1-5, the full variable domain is KAGVTQTPRYLIKTRGQQVTLSCSPISGHRSVSWYQQTPGQGLQFLFEYFSETQRNKGNFPGRFSGRQFSNSRSEMNVSTLELGDSALYLCASSLAGGVNQPQHFGDGTRLSIL.

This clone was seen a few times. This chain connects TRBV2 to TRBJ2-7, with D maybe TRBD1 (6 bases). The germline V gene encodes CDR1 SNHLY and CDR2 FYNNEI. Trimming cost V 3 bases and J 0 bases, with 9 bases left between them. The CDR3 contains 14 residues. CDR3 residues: CASSDQGSSYEQYV. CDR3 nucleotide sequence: TGTGCCAGCAGTGATCAGGGGAGCTCCTACGAGCAGTACGTC.

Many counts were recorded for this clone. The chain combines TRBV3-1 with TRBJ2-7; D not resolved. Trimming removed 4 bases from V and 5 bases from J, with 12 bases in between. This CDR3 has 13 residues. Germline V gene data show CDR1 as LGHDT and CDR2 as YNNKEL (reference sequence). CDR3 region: CASSRAGVNEQYF. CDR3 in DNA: TGTGCCAGCAGCCGGGCAGGAGTCAACGAGCAGTACTTC.

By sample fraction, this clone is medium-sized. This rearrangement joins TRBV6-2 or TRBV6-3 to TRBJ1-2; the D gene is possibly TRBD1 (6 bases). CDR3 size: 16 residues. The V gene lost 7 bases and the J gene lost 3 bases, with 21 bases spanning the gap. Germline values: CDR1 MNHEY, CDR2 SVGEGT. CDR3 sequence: CASTPPQGRVDYGYTF. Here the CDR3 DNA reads TGTGCCAGCACCCCACCACAGGGAAGAGTCGACTATGGCTACACCTTC.

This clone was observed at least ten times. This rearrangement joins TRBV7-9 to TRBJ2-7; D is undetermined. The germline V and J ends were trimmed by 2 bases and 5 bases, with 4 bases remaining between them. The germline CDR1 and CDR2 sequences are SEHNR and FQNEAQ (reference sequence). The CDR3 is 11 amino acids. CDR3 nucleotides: TGTGCCAGCAGCTTATCGCACGAGCAGTACTTC. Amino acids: CASSLSHEQYF.

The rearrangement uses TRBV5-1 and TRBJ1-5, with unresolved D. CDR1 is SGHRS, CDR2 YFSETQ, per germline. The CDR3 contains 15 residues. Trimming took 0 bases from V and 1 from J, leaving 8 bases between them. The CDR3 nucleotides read TGCGCCAGCAGCTTGGTTTCTGGGAGCAATCAGCCCCAGCATTTT. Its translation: CASSLVSGSNQPQHF.

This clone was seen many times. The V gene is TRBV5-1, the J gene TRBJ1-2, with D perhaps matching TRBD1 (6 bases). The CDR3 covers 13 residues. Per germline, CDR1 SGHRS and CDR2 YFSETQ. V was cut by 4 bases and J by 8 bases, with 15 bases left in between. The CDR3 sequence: CASSQGWGSGYTF. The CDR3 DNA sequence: TGCGCCAGCAGCCAGGGGTGGGGTTCCGGCTACACCTTC. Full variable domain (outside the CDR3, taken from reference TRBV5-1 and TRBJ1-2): KAGVTQTPRYLIKTRGQQVTLSCSPISGHRSVSWYQQTPGQGLQFLFEYFSETQRNKGNFPGRFSGRQFSNSRSEMNVSTLELGDSALYLCASSQGWGSGYTFGSGTRLTVV.

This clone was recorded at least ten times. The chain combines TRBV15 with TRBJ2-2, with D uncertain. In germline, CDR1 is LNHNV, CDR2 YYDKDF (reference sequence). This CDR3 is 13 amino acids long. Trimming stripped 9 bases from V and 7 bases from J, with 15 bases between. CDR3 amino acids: CATNIKFGGELFF. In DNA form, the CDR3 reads TGTGCCACAAACATAAAGTTCGGCGGGGAGCTGTTTTTT.

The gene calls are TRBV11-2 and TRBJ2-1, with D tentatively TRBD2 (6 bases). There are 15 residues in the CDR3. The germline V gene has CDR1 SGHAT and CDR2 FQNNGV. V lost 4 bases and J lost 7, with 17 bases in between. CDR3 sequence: CASSYVGWAGNEQFF. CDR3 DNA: TGTGCCAGCAGCTACGTGGGGTGGGCGGGGAATGAGCAGTTCTTC.

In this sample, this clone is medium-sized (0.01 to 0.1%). The DNA for the CDR3 is TGTGCCAGCAGCTCTATGGACGCGTGGTCTCAGCCCCAGCATTTT. Translated, it gives CASSSMDAWSQPQHF. The chain links TRBV6-1 to TRBJ1-5; D ambiguous. Germline CDR1 MNHNS, CDR2 SASEGT. V gave up 6 bases and J gave up 6 bases, with 18 bases separating them. The CDR3 is made up of 15 amino acids.

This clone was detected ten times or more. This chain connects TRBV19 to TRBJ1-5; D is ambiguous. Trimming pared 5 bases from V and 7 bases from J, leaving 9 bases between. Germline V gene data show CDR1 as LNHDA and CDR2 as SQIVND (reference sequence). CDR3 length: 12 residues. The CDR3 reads CASSLDLQPQHF. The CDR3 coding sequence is TGTGCCAGTAGTCTGGACTTACAGCCCCAGCATTTT. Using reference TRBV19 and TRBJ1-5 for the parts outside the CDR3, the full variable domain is DGGITQSPKYLFRKEGQNVTLSCEQNLNHDAMYWYRQDPGQGLRLIYYSQIVNDFQKGDIAEGYSVSREKKESFPLTVTSAQKNPTAFYLCASSLDLQPQHFGDGTRLSIL.

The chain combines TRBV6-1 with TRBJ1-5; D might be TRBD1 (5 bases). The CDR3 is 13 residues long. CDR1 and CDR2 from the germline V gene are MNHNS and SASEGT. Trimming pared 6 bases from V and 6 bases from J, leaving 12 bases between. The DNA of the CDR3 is TGTGCCAGCAGCCAGGGATCTGGTCAGCCCCAGCATTTT. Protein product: CASSQGSGQPQHF.

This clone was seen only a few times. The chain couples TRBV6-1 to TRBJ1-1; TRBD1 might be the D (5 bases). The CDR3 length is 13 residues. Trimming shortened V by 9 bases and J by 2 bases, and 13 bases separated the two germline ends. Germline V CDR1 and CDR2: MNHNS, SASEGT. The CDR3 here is CARQDGQNTEAFF. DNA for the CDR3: TGTGCCAGACAGGACGGGCAAAACACTGAAGCTTTCTTT.

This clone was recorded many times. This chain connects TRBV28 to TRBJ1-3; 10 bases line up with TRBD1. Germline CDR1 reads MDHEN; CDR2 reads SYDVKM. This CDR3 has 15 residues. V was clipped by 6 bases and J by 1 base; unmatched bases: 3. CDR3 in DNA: TGTGCCAGCAGCATGGGACAGGGGTCTGGAAACACCATATATTTT. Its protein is CASSMGQGSGNTIYF.

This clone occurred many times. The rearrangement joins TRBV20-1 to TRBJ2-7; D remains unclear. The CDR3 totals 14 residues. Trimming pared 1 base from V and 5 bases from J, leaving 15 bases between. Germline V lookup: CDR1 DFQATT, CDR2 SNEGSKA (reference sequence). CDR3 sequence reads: CSARGMDRLDEQYF. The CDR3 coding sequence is TGCAGTGCTAGAGGAATGGACCGTCTGGACGAGCAGTACTTC.

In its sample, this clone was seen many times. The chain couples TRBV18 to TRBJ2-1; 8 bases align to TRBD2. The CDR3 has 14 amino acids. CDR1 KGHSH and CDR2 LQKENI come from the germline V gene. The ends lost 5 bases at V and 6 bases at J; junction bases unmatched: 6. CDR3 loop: CASSLPGGGNEQFF. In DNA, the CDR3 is TGTGCCAGCTCATTGCCGGGAGGGGGCAATGAGCAGTTCTTC.

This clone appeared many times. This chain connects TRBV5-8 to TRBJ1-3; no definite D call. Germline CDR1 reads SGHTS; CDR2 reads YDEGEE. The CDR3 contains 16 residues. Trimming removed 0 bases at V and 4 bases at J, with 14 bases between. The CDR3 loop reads CASSLERRLDGNTIYF. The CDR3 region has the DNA TGTGCCAGCAGCTTGGAGAGGAGATTAGACGGAAACACCATATATTTT.